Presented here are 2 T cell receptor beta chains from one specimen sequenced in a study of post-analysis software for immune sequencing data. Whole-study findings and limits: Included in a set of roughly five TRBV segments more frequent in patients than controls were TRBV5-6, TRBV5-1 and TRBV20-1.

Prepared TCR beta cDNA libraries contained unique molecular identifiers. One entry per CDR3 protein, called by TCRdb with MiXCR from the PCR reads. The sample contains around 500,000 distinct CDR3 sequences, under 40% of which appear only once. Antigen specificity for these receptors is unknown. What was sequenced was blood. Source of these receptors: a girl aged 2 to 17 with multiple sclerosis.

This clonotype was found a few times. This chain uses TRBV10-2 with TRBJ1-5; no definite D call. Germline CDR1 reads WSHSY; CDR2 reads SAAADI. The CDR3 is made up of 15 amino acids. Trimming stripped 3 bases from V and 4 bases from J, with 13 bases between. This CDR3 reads CASSDPDFGNQPQHF. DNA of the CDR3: TGCGCCAGCAGTGACCCTGACTTTGGGAATCAGCCCCAGCATTTT.

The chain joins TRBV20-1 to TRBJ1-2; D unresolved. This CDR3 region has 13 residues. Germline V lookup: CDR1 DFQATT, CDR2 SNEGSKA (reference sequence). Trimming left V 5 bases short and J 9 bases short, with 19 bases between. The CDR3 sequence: CSAPLEGAPSYTF. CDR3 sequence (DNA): TGCAGTGCTCCCCTTGAGGGCGCCCCTAGCTACACCTTC.